The sequence of this T cell receptor (beta chain) was determined in a study of identical twins' blood T cells (dated by TCRdb to about 2013). Broadly, across the study: Around 50 million Illumina reads were obtained across some 12 libraries, comprising six alpha-chain and six beta-chain libraries. Using next-generation sequencing, the study compared the TCR alpha and beta chain repertoires of three pairs of monozygous twins to assess how genetics influences repertoire formation.

V drops 4 bases and J drops 10 bases, leaving 16 bases in between. Taken from the germline V gene (reference sequence), the CDR1 and CDR2 loops are SEHNR and FQNEAQ. The CDR3, from cysteine to phenylalanine, totals 13 residues. Just CDR3 DNA is preserved here, 39 bases in frame from base 1. Library preparation was by 5' RACE. TCRdb names Illumina Genome Analyzer IIx as the instrument used. RNA-based TCR cDNA libraries were prepared by a previously described protocol with several modifications. To prevent cross-contamination, sample-specific barcodes were added to both ends of each TCR cDNA library during cDNA synthesis and amplification. The source study handled its data this way. Between about 90,000 and nearly 500,000 clonotypes were identified per individual, with about 2.2 to 3.6 million CDR3-containing reads per library. Reads carrying improper barcode index combinations were removed, after which the MiTCR software was used to build a cloneset for each library. During the assembly of CDR3 clonotypes by MiTCR, low-quality reads were filtered or rescued and PCR and sequencing errors were corrected. Artificial out-of-frame clonotypes were removed by being mapped to in-frame sequences, with one indel in the CDR3 allowed. Similarity in V and J gene usage between donors was calculated as the Jensen-Shannon divergence divided by the mean entropy. TCRdb passed the public sequencing reads through fastp at Q25 and MiXCR, retaining productive beta sequences. Each CDR3 protein gets just one entry, which takes the most common genes and DNA from the rows behind it. The V and J calls shown here were made by TCRdb, not taken from the authors' results. This sample has 300,000 to 400,000 distinct CDR3 sequences in its table, and approximately 30% of those were observed once. The ten largest make up roughly 5.5% of the sample.

On this clonotype itself: It lacks a known antigen. No qualities accompany the bases; no much larger clone lies one base away.

Here is what the overall study found, with its caveats: The number of CDR3 clonotypes shared between two donors was mainly determined by the product of the cloneset sizes of the two donors, and no clear deviation from this trend was shown by twins. Among the most abundant TCRbeta clonotypes, every donor shared more CDR3 sequences with her own twin than with unrelated donors. Because the twins were reared together, environmental influences could not be ruled out as the explanation for twin similarity. Twin pairs were reported to be markedly more alike in V gene usage than unrelated donors were, even when looking at non-selected out-of-frame TCRbeta clonotypes. Validation by independent studies was stated to be required for the proposed role of the TCRalpha J segment in MHC recognition during thymic selection.

Donors were six healthy women forming three monozygous twin pairs. All three twin pairs had been reared together, and it was thought likely that the same infectious agents and vaccines had been met by these twin pairs. RNA was isolated from peripheral blood mononuclear cells and used to prepare TCR cDNA libraries. The clonotype originates from a woman aged 18 to 55 in good health. Sequencing was performed on PBMCs. Rearrangement joined TRBV7-9 to TRBJ1-1; too little of a D gene remains to name it. The CDR3 loop reads CASSSQEWAGAFF. The base sequence is TGTGCCAGCAGCTCTCAAGAGTGGGCTGGAGCTTTCTTT.